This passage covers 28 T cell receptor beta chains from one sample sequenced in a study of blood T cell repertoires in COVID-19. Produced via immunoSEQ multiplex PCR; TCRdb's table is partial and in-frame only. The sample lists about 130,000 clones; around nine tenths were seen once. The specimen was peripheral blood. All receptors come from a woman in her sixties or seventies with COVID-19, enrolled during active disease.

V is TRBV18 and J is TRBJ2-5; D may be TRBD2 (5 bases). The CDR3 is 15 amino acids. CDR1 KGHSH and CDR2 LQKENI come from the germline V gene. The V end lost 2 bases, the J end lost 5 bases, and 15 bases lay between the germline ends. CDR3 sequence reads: CASSPFQTGSETQYF. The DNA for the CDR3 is TGTGCCAGCTCACCATTTCAGACGGGAAGCGAGACCCAGTACTTC.

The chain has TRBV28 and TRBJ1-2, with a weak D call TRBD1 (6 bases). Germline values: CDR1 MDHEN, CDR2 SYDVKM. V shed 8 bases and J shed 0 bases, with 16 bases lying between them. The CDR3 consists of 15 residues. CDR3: CASVNTGSANYGYTF. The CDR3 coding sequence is TGTGCCAGCGTTAACACAGGGTCGGCTAACTATGGCTACACCTTC.

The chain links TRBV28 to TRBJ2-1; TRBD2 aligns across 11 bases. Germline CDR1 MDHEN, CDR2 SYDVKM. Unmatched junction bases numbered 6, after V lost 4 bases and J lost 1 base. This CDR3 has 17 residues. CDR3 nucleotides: TGTGCCAGCAGTTCCCGACTAGCGGGGTCTTCCTACAATGAGCAGTTCTTC. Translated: CASSSRLAGSSYNEQFF.

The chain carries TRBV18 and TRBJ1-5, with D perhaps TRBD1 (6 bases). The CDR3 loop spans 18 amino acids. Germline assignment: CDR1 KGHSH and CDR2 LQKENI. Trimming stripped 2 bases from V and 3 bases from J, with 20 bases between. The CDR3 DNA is TGTGCCAGCTCACCAATCGCCGGGGCAGGGGAGTTCAATCAGCCCCAGCATTTT. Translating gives CASSPIAGAGEFNQPQHF.

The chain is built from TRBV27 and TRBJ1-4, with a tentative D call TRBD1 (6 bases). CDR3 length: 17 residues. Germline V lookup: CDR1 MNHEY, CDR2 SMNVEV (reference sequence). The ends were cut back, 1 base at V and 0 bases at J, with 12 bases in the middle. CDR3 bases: TGTGCCAGCAGTTTATTCTCCAACAGGGCAACTAATGAAAAACTGTTTTTT. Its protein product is CASSLFSNRATNEKLFF.

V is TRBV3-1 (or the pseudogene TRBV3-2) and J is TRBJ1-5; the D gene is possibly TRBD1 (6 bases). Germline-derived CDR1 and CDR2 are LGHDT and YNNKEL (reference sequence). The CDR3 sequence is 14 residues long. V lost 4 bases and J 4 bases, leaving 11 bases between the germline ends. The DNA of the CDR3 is TGTGCCAGCAGCCCCGATAGGGGGAATCAGCCCCAGCATTTT. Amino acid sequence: CASSPDRGNQPQHF.

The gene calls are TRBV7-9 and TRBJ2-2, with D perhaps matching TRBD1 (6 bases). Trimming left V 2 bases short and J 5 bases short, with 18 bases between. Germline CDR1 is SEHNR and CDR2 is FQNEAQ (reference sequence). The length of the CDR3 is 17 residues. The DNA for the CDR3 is TGTGCCAGCAGCTTATCCCAGGGGTTAAGAGGGACCGGGGAGCTGTTTTTT. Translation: CASSLSQGLRGTGELFF.

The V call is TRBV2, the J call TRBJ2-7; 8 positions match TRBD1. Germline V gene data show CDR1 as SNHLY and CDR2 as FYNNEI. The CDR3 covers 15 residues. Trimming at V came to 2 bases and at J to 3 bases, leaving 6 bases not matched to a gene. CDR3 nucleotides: TGTGCCAGCAGTGAAATGGGGACAGGAGGCTACGAGCAGTACTTC. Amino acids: CASSEMGTGGYEQYF. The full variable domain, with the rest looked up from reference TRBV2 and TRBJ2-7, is EPEVTQTPSHQVTQMGQEVILRCVPISNHLYFYWYRQILGQKVEFLVSFYNNEISEKSEIFDDQFSVERPDGSNFTLKIRSTKLEDSAMYFCASSEMGTGGYEQYFGPGTRLTVT.

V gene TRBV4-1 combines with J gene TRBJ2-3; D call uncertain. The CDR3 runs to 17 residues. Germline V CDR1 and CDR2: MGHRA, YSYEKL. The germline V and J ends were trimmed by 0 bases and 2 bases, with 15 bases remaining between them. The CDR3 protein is CASSQEWPALDTDTQYF. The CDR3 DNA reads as TGCGCCAGCAGCCAAGAATGGCCCGCCCTCGACACAGATACGCAGTATTTT.

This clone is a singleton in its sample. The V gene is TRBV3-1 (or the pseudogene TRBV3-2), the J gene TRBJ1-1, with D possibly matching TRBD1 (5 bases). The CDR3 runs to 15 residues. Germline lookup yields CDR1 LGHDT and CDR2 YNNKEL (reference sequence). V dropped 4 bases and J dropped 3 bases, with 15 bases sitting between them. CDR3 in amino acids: CASSLKGAGHTEAFF. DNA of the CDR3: TGTGCCAGCAGCCTAAAAGGAGCAGGGCACACTGAAGCTTTCTTT.

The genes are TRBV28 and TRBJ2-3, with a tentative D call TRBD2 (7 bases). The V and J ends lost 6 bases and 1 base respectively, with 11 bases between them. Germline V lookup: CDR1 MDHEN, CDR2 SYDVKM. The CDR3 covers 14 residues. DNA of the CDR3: TGTGCCAGCAGGGGGGGGCCAGGCACAGATACGCAGTATTTT. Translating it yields CASRGGPGTDTQYF.

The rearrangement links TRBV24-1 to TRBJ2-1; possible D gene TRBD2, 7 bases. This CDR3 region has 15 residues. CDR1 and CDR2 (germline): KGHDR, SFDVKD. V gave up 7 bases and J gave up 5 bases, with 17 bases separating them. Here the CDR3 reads CATRREGGENNEQFF. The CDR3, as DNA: TGTGCCACCAGGAGGGAGGGGGGGGAAAACAATGAGCAGTTCTTC.

Here the CDR3 DNA reads TGTGCCAGCAGCCAAGATCTACTGGTCCAAGAGACCCAGTACTTC. Its translation is CASSQDLLVQETQYF. The chain employs TRBV4-2 and TRBJ2-5; D ambiguous. Germline loops: CDR1 LGHNA, CDR2 YNFKEQ. The V gene lost 0 bases and the J gene lost 1 base, with 9 bases spanning the gap. The CDR3 is 15 residues long.

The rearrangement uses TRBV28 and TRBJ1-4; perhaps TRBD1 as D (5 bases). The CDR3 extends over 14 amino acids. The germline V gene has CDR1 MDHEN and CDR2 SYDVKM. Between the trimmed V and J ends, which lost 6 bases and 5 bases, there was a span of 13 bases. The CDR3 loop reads CASRGSGGNEKLFF. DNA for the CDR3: TGTGCCAGCAGGGGATCGGGGGGGAATGAAAAACTGTTTTTT.

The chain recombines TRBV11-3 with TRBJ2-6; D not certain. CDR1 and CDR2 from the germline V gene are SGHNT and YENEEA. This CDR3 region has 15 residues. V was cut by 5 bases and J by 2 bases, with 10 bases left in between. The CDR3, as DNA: TGTGCCAGCAGCATGGCAGTGGCTGGGGCCAACGTCCTGACTTTC. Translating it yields CASSMAVAGANVLTF.

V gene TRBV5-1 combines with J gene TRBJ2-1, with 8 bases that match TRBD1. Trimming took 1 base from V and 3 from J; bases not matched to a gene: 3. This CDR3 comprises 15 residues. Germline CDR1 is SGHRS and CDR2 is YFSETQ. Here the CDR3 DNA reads TGCGCCAGCAGCTTGTATGGGACAGGCTACAATGAGCAGTTCTTC. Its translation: CASSLYGTGYNEQFF.

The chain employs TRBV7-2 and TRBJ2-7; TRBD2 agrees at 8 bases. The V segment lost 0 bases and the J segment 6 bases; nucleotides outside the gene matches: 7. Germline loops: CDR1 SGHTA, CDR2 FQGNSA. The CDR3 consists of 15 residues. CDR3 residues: CASSLAGGAMIEQYF. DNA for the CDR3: TGTGCCAGCAGCTTAGCCGGGGGGGCCATGATCGAGCAGTACTTC.

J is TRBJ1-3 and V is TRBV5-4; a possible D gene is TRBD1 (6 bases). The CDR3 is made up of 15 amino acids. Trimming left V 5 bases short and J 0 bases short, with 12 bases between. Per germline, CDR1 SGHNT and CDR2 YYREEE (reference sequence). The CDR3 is CASSLDSLSGNTIYF. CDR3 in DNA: TGTGCCAGCAGTCTGGACAGCCTCTCTGGAAACACCATATATTTT.

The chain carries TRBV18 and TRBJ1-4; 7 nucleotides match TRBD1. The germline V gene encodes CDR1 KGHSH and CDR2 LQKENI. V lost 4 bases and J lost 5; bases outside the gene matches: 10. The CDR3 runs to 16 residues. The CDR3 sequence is CASSRKAGTENEKLFF. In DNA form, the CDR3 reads TGTGCCAGCTCACGAAAGGCCGGGACAGAAAATGAAAAACTGTTTTTT.

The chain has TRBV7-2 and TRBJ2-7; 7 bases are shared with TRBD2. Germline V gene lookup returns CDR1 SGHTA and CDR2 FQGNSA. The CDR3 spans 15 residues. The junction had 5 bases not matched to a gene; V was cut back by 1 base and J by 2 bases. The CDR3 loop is CASSLDGGGAYEQYF. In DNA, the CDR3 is TGTGCCAGCAGCTTAGACGGCGGGGGTGCCTACGAGCAGTACTTC.

The CDR3 DNA reads TGTGCCAGCAGCTTAGGTAGTAAGGGGGCAGGCGATACGCAGTATTTT. Protein product: CASSLGSKGAGDTQYF. The chain couples TRBV11-3 to TRBJ2-3; 7 nucleotides agree with TRBD1. The V segment lost 1 base and the J segment 6 bases; nucleotides outside the gene matches: 10. The CDR3 is 16 amino acids. Per the germline V gene, CDR1 is SGHNT and CDR2 is YENEEA. Together with reference TRBV11-3 and TRBJ2-3, the CDR3 gives the full variable domain: EAGVVQSPRYKIIEKKQPVAFWCNPISGHNTLYWYLQNLGQGPELLIRYENEEAVDDSQLPKDRFSAERLKGVDSTLKIQPAELGDSAVYLCASSLGSKGAGDTQYFGPGTRLTVL.

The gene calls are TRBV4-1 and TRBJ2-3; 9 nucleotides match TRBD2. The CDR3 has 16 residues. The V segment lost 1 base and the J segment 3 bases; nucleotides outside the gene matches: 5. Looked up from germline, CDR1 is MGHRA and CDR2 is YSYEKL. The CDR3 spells CASSQVERGETDTQYF. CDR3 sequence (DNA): TGCGCCAGCAGCCAAGTTGAGCGGGGGGAAACAGATACGCAGTATTTT.

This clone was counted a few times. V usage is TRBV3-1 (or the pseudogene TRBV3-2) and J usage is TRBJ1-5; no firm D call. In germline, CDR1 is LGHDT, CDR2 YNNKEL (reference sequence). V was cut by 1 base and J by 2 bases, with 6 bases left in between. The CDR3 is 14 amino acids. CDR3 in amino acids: CASSQGPGNQPQHF. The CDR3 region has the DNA TGTGCCAGCAGCCAAGGCCCGGGCAATCAGCCCCAGCATTTT.

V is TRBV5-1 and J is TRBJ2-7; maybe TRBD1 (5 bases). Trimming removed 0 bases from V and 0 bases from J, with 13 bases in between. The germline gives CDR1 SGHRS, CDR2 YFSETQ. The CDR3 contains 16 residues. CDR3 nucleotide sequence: TGCGCCAGCAGCTTGGGGGGCCTGCCTCTCTCCTACGAGCAGTACTTC. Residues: CASSLGGLPLSYEQYF.

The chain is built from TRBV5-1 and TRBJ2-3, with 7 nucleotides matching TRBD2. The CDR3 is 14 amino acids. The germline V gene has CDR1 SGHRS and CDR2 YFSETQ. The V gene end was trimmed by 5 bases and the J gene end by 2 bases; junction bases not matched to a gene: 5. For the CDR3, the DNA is TGCGCCAGCAGAGGGACTACGAACACAGATACGCAGTATTTT. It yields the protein CASRGTTNTDTQYF.

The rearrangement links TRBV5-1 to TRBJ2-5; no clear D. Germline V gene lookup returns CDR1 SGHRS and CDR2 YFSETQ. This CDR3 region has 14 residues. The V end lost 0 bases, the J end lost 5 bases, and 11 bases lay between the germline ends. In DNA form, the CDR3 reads TGCGCCAGCAGCTTGGGTGTGGCTTTGGAGACCCAGTACTTC. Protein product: CASSLGVALETQYF. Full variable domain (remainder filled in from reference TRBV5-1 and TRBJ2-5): KAGVTQTPRYLIKTRGQQVTLSCSPISGHRSVSWYQQTPGQGLQFLFEYFSETQRNKGNFPGRFSGRQFSNSRSEMNVSTLELGDSALYLCASSLGVALETQYFGPGTRLLVL.

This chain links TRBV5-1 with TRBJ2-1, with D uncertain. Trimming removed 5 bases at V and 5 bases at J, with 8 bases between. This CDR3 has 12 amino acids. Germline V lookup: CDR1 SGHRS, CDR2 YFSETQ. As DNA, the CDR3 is TGCGCCAGCAGGCCGGCGGACAATGAGCAGTTCTTC. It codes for CASRPADNEQFF.

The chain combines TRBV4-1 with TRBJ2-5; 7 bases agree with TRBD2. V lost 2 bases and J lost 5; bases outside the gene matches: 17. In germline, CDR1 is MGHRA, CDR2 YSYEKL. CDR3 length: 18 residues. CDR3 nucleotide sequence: TGCGCCAGCAGCCAACGCCATCGGGAGGCGGGGAAAGGGGAGACCCAGTACTTC. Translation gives CASSQRHREAGKGETQYF.